This T cell receptor beta chain was identified in a study of CD8 T cells in ankylosing spondylitis. The V end lost 6 bases, the J end lost 4 bases, and 18 bases lay between the germline ends. CDR1 is DFQATT and CDR2 is SNEGSKA in the germline V gene (reference sequence). The length of the CDR3 is 15 residues. Each TCR beta library was made by quantitative 5'-RACE that incorporated molecular barcodes. TCRdb reanalysed the 5' RACE reads using MiXCR and keeps one entry per CDR3 protein. Of approximately 540,000 distinct CDR3 sequences listed, 9.5% to 15% are singletons. About this clonotype itself: The target antigen is unknown.

Broader study findings: As for the disease-linked clones, they showed a CD8+ phenotype and occurred at relatively low frequencies in peripheral blood. Characteristic of ankylosing spondylitis blood, it appeared, was a TCR beta motif comprising roughly 8 highly homologous variants. The authors reported significant enrichment of disease-linked clones in matched ankylosing spondylitis synovial fluid.

This clonotype was obtained from a male donor with ankylosing spondylitis. Sequenced sample: blood, either unsorted or a sorted T cell fraction (not recorded which). The gene calls are TRBV20-1 and TRBJ1-4; TRBD1 might be the D (5 bases). This CDR3 reads CSAQLGAGDNEKLFF. Written as DNA, the CDR3 is TGCAGTGCGCAACTAGGTGCGGGGGATAATGAAAAACTGTTTTTT.